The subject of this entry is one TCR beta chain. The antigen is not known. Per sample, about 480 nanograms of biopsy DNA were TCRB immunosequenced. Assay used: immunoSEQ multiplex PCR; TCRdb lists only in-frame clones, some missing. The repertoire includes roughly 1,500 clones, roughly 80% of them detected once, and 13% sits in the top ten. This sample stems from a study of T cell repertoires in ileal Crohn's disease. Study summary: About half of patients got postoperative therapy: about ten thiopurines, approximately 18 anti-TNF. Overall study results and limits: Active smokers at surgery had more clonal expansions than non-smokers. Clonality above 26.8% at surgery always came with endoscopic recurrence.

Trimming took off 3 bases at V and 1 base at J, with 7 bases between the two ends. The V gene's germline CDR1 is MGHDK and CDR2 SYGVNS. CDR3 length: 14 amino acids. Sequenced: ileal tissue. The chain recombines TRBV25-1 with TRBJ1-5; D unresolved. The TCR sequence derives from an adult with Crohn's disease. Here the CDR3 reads CASSDLTSNQPQHF. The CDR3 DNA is TGTGCCAGCAGTGACCTGACAAGCAATCAGCCCCAGCATTTT.